This T cell receptor (beta chain) was observed in a study of blood T cell repertoires in COVID-19 (TCRdb year 2020). As for the study more broadly: Samples from collaborators originated in the United States, Italy and Spain and spanned both the acute and convalescent phases of COVID-19. The material from the prospective study consisted of cDNA or gDNA derived from T cells, B-cell-depleted T cells, or PBMCs. The dataset comprised deeply sampled blood TCRbeta repertoires from subjects exposed to, actively infected with, or recovered from COVID-19. The repertoires were made available in a free public database intended to serve as a resource for research on the immune response to SARS-CoV-2. The samples were drawn from the first 160 participants of the ongoing ImmuneRACE study and from some 1,300 subjects provided by 6 global collaborators. A de-identified subject ID, COVID-19 status, age in years and sex were almost always included in the sample metadata. HLA class I and class II types, where available, came from metadata supplied by the sample provider rather than from assay-based typing.

The immunoSEQ Assay, a bias-controlled multiplex PCR, was used to amplify TCRbeta CDR3 regions from genomic DNA. Per the source publication's procedure: The number of nucleated cells in each sample was estimated from the amplification of reference gene primers within the assay. To quantify the absolute abundance of each unique TCRbeta CDR3 rearrangement, sequence reads were collapsed and filtered. Productive Simpson clonality was computed per sample as the square root of Simpson's diversity index over productive rearrangements. The table was pulled from immuneACCESS by TCRdb, which kept in-frame rearrangements only. Such tables lose some clones; where checked, under half of the loss comes from unresolved V genes, and the rest has no known cause. The V and J calls and the clone size are those of that table, but D and trimming were determined from the DNA. The sample profile shows some 93,000 clones; 70% to 90% of them were found once. Jointly, the top ten make up over 15% of the sample.

General study outcomes and caveats: The quantity of clinical and demographic metadata differed by source and by participant and was supplied without curation.

Each collaborating institution followed its own protocols to collect whole blood in K2EDTA tubes. For TCRbeta analysis, collaborators shipped samples as frozen whole blood, isolated PBMCs, or DNA extracted from either of those sample types. Sequences MGHRA (CDR1) and YSYEKL (CDR2) are obtained from the germline V gene. Measured from the cysteine to the phenylalanine, the CDR3 is 15 residues long. The sequence is cut down to CDR3 DNA, 45 bases in frame from base 1. V loses 6 bases, J loses 5 bases, and the germline ends lie 17 bases apart. As to this clone: Its antigen is not yet known. No much larger clonotype is one base removed from it; base qualities were not supplied.

This sequence uses TRBV4-1 and TRBJ2-1; no D gene is confidently identified. The sequence derives from a woman older than 75 with acute or convalescent COVID-19. Specimen: peripheral blood. The DNA reads as follows: TGCGCCAGCAGGCCGTATGGGCTCCCAAACAATGAGCAGTTCTTC. The translation is CASRPYGLPNNEQFF.